This is a list of T cell receptor beta chains from one sample in a study of shared clonotypes between healthy human individuals. Clones were sequenced by immunoSEQ multiplex PCR, and TCRdb holds only the in-frame ones, with some missing. This table holds some 2.4 million clones, roughly 93% found once. Sequencing was performed on naive CD4+ T cells from PBMCs. The receptor source for this set is a man aged 18 to 30 in good health. Some clones in this sample may be carry-over from other donors' samples. Each CDR3 is given with its conserved first and last residue. The D gene is left open where the match is weak. Some rows mark clone size as missing; the rest say once, few, many or name a class of expanded clone.

CDR3 protein	CDR3 DNA	V gene	J gene	D gene	clone size
CASLSPTEAFF	TGTGCCAGCTTGTCTCCCACTGAAGCTTTCTTT	TRBV6-5	TRBJ1-1	-	-
CASSARTGASGANVLTF	TGTGCCAGTAGTGCCCGGACAGGGGCGTCTGGGGCCAACGTCCTGACTTTC	TRBV19	TRBJ2-6	TRBD1	-
CSAADRVGYTF	TGCAGTGCCGCAGACAGGGTTGGCTACACCTTC	TRBV20-1	TRBJ1-2	TRBD1	-
CASSPRIYNEQFF	TGTGCCAGCAGCCCACGTATATACAATGAGCAGTTCTTC	TRBV11-2	TRBJ2-1	-	-
CATSRDRGASNEQYF	TGTGCCACCAGCAGAGATCGGGGGGCCAGCAACGAGCAGTACTTC	TRBV15	TRBJ2-7	-	-
CASSSPGGGNQPQHF	TGTGCCAGCAGTTCCCCCGGGGGCGGCAATCAGCCCCAGCATTTT	TRBV28	TRBJ1-5	-	once
CASSIRVGDSNQPQHF	TGTGCCAGTAGTATCCGCGTAGGAGATAGCAATCAGCCCCAGCATTTT	TRBV19	TRBJ1-5	-	-
CASNGLAGGPNTGELFF	TGTGCCAGTAATGGACTAGCGGGAGGCCCGAACACCGGGGAGCTGTTTTTT	TRBV19	TRBJ2-2	TRBD2	-
CASSLVGPTKNIQYF	TGTGCCAGCAGCTTAGTCGGGCCTACCAAAAACATTCAGTACTTC	TRBV7-7	TRBJ2-4	-	many
CASSTGQLVTDTQYF	TGTGCCAGCAGCACGGGACAACTTGTCACAGATACGCAGTATTTT	TRBV28	TRBJ2-3	-	-
CASSKGTESRGTQYF	TGTGCCAGCAGCAAAGGGACAGAGTCCCGGGGGACCCAGTACTTC	TRBV27	TRBJ2-5	TRBD1	-